The 31 T cell receptor beta chains given below trace back to one sample, sequenced in a study of blood T cells in healthy people across ages. Together with a sample-barcoded 5' primer, a J-beta primer mix was included in a second PCR lasting about 7 to 11 cycles. TCRdb re-called the 5' RACE reads with MiXCR, one entry per CDR3 protein. Among 600,000 to 850,000 distinct CDR3 sequences, just under 25% were seen once, and the ten largest hold 9.4%. These same records also appear under a second study, on T cells of mothers and their children.

Input material: blood. These receptors came from a boy aged 10-17 years in good health.

This clonotype was counted a few times. This sequence joins TRBV7-8 and TRBJ2-6; D might be TRBD1 or TRBD2, each matching 5 bases. Germline CDR1 reads SGHVS; CDR2 reads FQNEAQ. The V gene lost 4 bases and the J gene lost 1 base, with 11 bases spanning the gap. CDR3 length equals 16 residues. This CDR3 is CASSSLGGSGANVLTF. The CDR3 bases are TGTGCCAGCAGCTCACTTGGGGGATCTGGGGCCAACGTCCTGACTTTC.

This chain connects TRBV4-3 to TRBJ1-5, with D possibly TRBD1 on 5 matching bases. V was cut by 0 bases and J by 7 bases, with 13 bases left in between. This CDR3 has 15 amino acids. The germline CDR1 and CDR2 sequences are LGHNA and YSLEER. Written as DNA, the CDR3 is TGCGCCAGCAGCCAAGATCGGGGCTCGGGACAGCCCCAGCATTTT. Translating it yields CASSQDRGSGQPQHF.

The V and J genes are TRBV12-3 or TRBV12-4 and TRBJ2-5, with TRBD2 identical over 11 bases. The J call may be incorrect, as the DNA end agrees better with TRBJ2-1. CDR3 length: 16 amino acids. The CDR3 loop reads CASSSTSGSRVNEQFF. The CDR3, as DNA: TGTGCCAGCAGTTCCACTAGCGGGAGTCGGGTGAATGAGCAGTTCTTC.

This chain joins TRBV3-1 and TRBJ2-7; D is undetermined. The CDR3 contains 14 residues. Between the trimmed V and J ends, which lost 1 base and 6 bases, there was a span of 13 bases. CDR1 and CDR2 (germline): LGHDT, YNNKEL (reference sequence). This chain's CDR3 is CASSQGSRAGEQYF. The CDR3 bases are TGTGCCAGCAGCCAAGGGAGTAGGGCAGGCGAGCAGTACTTC.

This clonotype has only a few counts. The V and J genes are TRBV7-9 and TRBJ2-1; TRBD2 aligns across 12 bases. The end of the DNA fits TRBJ2-5 better, so the J call may be wrong. The CDR3 runs to 16 residues. Germline CDR1 reads SEHNR; CDR2 reads FQNEAQ (reference sequence). This CDR3 reads CASSLTSGGRIETQYF. The CDR3 nucleotides read TGTGCCAGCAGCCTGACTAGCGGGGGCCGAATAGAGACCCAGTACTTC.

This clonotype was found a few times. The chain has TRBV5-1 and TRBJ1-2; D is uncertain. The CDR3 extends over 13 amino acids. Germline CDR1 and CDR2: SGHRS and YFSETQ. V gave up 4 bases and J gave up 1 base, with 8 bases separating them. The CDR3: CASSPEINYGYTF. The CDR3 coding sequence is TGCGCCAGCAGCCCAGAAATTAACTATGGCTACACCTTC.

In this sample, this clonotype turned up a few times. The V gene is TRBV7-2, the J gene TRBJ2-1; D is uncertain. The CDR3 has 15 residues. V was pared by 5 bases and J by 2 bases, with 13 bases between. The germline gives CDR1 SGHTA, CDR2 FQGNSA. DNA of the CDR3: TGTGCCAGCAGCCCGGGCCCCGAAGCCTACAATGAGCAGTTCTTC. Residues: CASSPGPEAYNEQFF. Filled out from reference TRBV7-2 and TRBJ2-1, the complete variable domain reads GAGVSQSPSNKVTEKGKDVELRCDPISGHTALYWYRQSLGQGLEFLIYFQGNSAPDKSGLPSDRFSAERTGGSVSTLTIQRTQQEDSAVYLCASSPGPEAYNEQFFGPGTRLTVL.

This clonotype was seen a few times. The chain employs TRBV20-1 and TRBJ2-7, with 7 nucleotides matching TRBD2. V lost 0 bases to trimming and J lost 0 bases; unmatched junction nucleotides: 5. CDR1 and CDR2 (germline): DFQATT, SNEGSKA (reference sequence). The CDR3 is 15 residues long. The CDR3 DNA is TGCAGTGCTAGAGATGGCGGGAGTCCCTCCTACGAGCAGTACTTC. It codes for CSARDGGSPSYEQYF.

The chain carries TRBV6-1 and TRBJ2-5; TRBD1 agrees at 9 bases. The CDR3 contains 14 residues. The trim removed 5 bases at V and 5 bases at J, leaving 6 bases unmatched. CDR1 and CDR2 (germline): MNHNS, SASEGT. DNA of the CDR3: TGTGCCAGCAGTCCTTTCGGGACAGGGGAGACCCAGTACTTC. It is translated as CASSPFGTGETQYF.

The V and J genes are TRBV7-2 and TRBJ2-1, with 11 positions matching TRBD2. Germline CDR1 is SGHTA and CDR2 is FQGNSA. With 4 bases clipped from V and 0 bases from J, the junction kept 5 bases outside the gene matches. The CDR3 is 17 residues long. CDR3 in DNA: TGTGCCAGCAGCTACAAACTAGCGGGGGACTCCTACAATGAGCAGTTCTTC. This encodes CASSYKLAGDSYNEQFF. Full variable domain (rest looked up from reference TRBV7-2 and TRBJ2-1): GAGVSQSPSNKVTEKGKDVELRCDPISGHTALYWYRQSLGQGLEFLIYFQGNSAPDKSGLPSDRFSAERTGGSVSTLTIQRTQQEDSAVYLCASSYKLAGDSYNEQFFGPGTRLTVL.

The V and J genes are TRBV6-1 and TRBJ1-1; 8 bases are shared with TRBD1. V shed 6 bases, J shed 0 bases, and the junction held 12 bases outside the gene matches. Looked up from germline, CDR1 is MNHNS and CDR2 is SASEGT. CDR3 length equals 17 residues. In DNA, the CDR3 is TGTGCCAGCAGACACATCCAGGGGGCGCATCTGAACACTGAAGCTTTCTTT. Translated, it gives CASRHIQGAHLNTEAFF.

Only a few counts were recorded for this clonotype. The chain couples TRBV7-9 to TRBJ2-1; 11 bases are a match to TRBD2. This CDR3 is 16 amino acids long. V trimming: 5 bases; J trimming: 4 bases; junction bases outside the gene matches: 7. Germline values: CDR1 SEHNR, CDR2 FQNEAQ (reference sequence). CDR3 sequence reads: CASSPTSGRNYNEQFF. The CDR3, as DNA: TGTGCCAGCAGCCCTACTAGCGGGAGAAATTACAATGAGCAGTTCTTC. Full variable domain (rest looked up from reference TRBV7-9 and TRBJ2-1): DTGVSQNPRHKITKRGQNVTFRCDPISEHNRLYWYRQTLGQGPEFLTYFQNEAQLEKSRLLSDRFSAERPKGSFSTLEIQRTEQGDSAMYLCASSPTSGRNYNEQFFGPGTRLTVL.

This chain connects TRBV14 to TRBJ1-1; D remains unclear. Germline-derived CDR1 and CDR2 are SGHDN and FVKESK. The CDR3 totals 11 residues. The V and J ends lost 6 bases and 6 bases respectively, with 8 bases between them. The CDR3 bases are TGTGCCAGCAGTAACGGGCCTGAAGCTTTCTTT. Amino acids: CASSNGPEAFF. Filled out from reference TRBV14 and TRBJ1-1, the complete variable domain reads EAGVTQFPSHSVIEKGQTVTLRCDPISGHDNLYWYRRVMGKEIKFLLHFVKESKQDESGMPNNRFLAERTGGTYSTLKVQPAELEDSGVYFCASSNGPEAFFGQGTRLTVV.

This clonotype was detected a few times. V usage is TRBV28 and J usage is TRBJ2-3, with 10 bases lining up with TRBD2. The germline V gene encodes CDR1 MDHEN and CDR2 SYDVKM. The CDR3 consists of 19 residues. J was trimmed by 3 bases and V by 7 bases; bases with no gene match: 19. This chain's CDR3 is CASTPGRASGRGGTDTQYF. The CDR3 DNA sequence: TGTGCCAGCACCCCTGGTAGGGCTAGCGGGAGAGGGGGTACAGATACGCAGTATTTT. Variable domain in full (rest from reference TRBV28 and TRBJ2-3): DVKVTQSSRYLVKRTGEKVFLECVQDMDHENMFWYRQDPGLGLRLIYFSYDVKMKEKGDIPEGYSVSREKKERFSLILESASTNQTSMYLCASTPGRASGRGGTDTQYFGPGTRLTVL.

The rearrangement joins TRBV29-1 to TRBJ2-7, with D unclear. Trimming cost V 6 bases and J 2 bases, with 11 bases left between them. This CDR3 has 12 residues. In germline, CDR1 is SQVTM, CDR2 ANQGSEA. CDR3 sequence: CSVTTETYEQYF. CDR3 in DNA: TGCAGCGTCACGACGGAAACCTACGAGCAGTACTTC.

This clonotype was detected only a few times. The chain has TRBV11-2 and TRBJ2-6, with D possibly called TRBD1 or TRBD2 (5 bases each). Germline CDR1 SGHAT, CDR2 FQNNGV. Trimming pared 5 bases from V and 0 bases from J, leaving 11 bases between. The CDR3 runs to 16 residues. The CDR3 region is CASSDRGTSGANVLTF. For the CDR3, the DNA is TGTGCCAGCAGCGACCGAGGGACCTCTGGGGCCAACGTCCTGACTTTC.

This chain joins TRBV12-3 or TRBV12-4 and TRBJ1-2, with D possibly being TRBD1 (6 bases). The CDR3 covers 14 residues. V lost 5 bases to trimming and J lost 8 bases, with 18 bases between them. This CDR3 is CASSPQHRVGGYTF. The CDR3 DNA follows: TGTGCCAGCAGTCCCCAGCACAGGGTTGGAGGCTACACCTTC.

This clonotype has more than one count but fewer than ten. This chain links TRBV19 with TRBJ2-3; D is perhaps TRBD2 (6 bases). The V end lost 2 bases, the J end lost 1 base, and 10 bases lay between the germline ends. Germline V gene data show CDR1 as LNHDA and CDR2 as SQIVND (reference sequence). CDR3 length equals 15 residues. The CDR3 DNA is TGTGCCAGTAGTATATCCTCGGGAGGCACAGATACGCAGTATTTT. Amino acid sequence: CASSISSGGTDTQYF. The complete variable domain, with remaining parts taken from reference TRBV19 and TRBJ2-3, reads DGGITQSPKYLFRKEGQNVTLSCEQNLNHDAMYWYRQDPGQGLRLIYYSQIVNDFQKGDIAEGYSVSREKKESFPLTVTSAQKNPTAFYLCASSISSGGTDTQYFGPGTRLTVL.

The genes are TRBV4-2 and TRBJ2-1, with TRBD2 identical over 10 bases. The CDR3 consists of 15 residues. Per the germline V gene, CDR1 is LGHNA and CDR2 is YNFKEQ. The V and J ends lost 6 bases and 6 bases, in that order; junction bases with no gene match: 8. CDR3 in amino acids: CASRWEAGGRNEQFF. CDR3 sequence (DNA): TGTGCCAGCAGATGGGAAGCGGGGGGGCGCAATGAGCAGTTCTTC.

The V call is TRBV28, the J call TRBJ1-3; D call uncertain. Deletions cut 2 bases from V and 1 base from J, with 6 bases between. The CDR3 is 14 amino acids. CDR1 and CDR2 (germline): MDHEN, SYDVKM. This CDR3 reads CASSLRWSGNTIYF. CDR3 bases: TGTGCCAGCAGTTTACGGTGGTCTGGAAACACCATATATTTT.

This clonotype was observed a handful of times. The V and J genes are TRBV19 and TRBJ1-2, with D possibly TRBD1 on 6 matching bases. The CDR3 is 14 amino acids. The germline V and J ends were trimmed by 4 bases and 2 bases, with 11 bases remaining between them. Germline CDR1 and CDR2: LNHDA and SQIVND (reference sequence). The CDR3 reads CASSTWGANYGYTF. In nucleotides, the CDR3 is TGTGCCAGTAGTACCTGGGGGGCGAACTATGGCTACACCTTC.

This clonotype was counted only a few times. This chain links TRBV7-2 with TRBJ2-2; D is ambiguous. The CDR3 spans 15 residues. V lost 6 bases to trimming and J lost 4 bases, with 15 bases between them. CDR1 is SGHTA, CDR2 FQGNSA, per germline. CDR3 residues: CASSPDSRLTGELFF. The CDR3 DNA is TGTGCCAGCAGTCCCGACTCCCGACTCACCGGGGAGCTGTTTTTT.

This clonotype has just a few counts. The rearrangement joins TRBV5-1 to TRBJ2-5; no clear D. Germline CDR1 reads SGHRS; CDR2 reads YFSETQ. V shed 4 bases and J shed 6 bases, with 16 bases lying between them. CDR3 length: 14 residues. This chain's CDR3 is CASSPPSLGKTQYF. In nucleotides, the CDR3 is TGCGCCAGCAGCCCCCCTTCCCTTGGGAAGACCCAGTACTTC.

In its sample, this clonotype was seen a few times. The genes are TRBV20-1 and TRBJ2-7, with D perhaps TRBD1 (5 bases). V was shortened by 0 bases and J by 3 bases, with 15 bases between the two germline ends. The CDR3 runs to 15 residues. The germline V gene has CDR1 DFQATT and CDR2 SNEGSKA (reference sequence). CDR3 loop: CSARDPGQGNYEQYF. The CDR3 coding sequence is TGCAGTGCTAGAGATCCCGGGCAGGGAAACTACGAGCAGTACTTC.

J is TRBJ2-7 and V is TRBV29-1; D is perhaps TRBD1 or TRBD2 (7 bases each). Germline V gene data show CDR1 as SQVTM and CDR2 as ANQGSEA. This CDR3 has 14 residues. V dropped 6 bases and J dropped 0 bases, with 15 bases sitting between them. CDR3 residues: CSVGRGDSSYEQYF. The CDR3 DNA reads as TGCAGCGTGGGGAGGGGGGACAGCTCCTACGAGCAGTACTTC.

For this clonotype: A junction boundary mismatches the germline segment, possibly from a read error. The chain carries TRBV6-2 or TRBV6-3 and TRBJ2-5, with D possibly being TRBD1 or TRBD2 (6 bases each). The length of the CDR3 is 12 residues. From germline, CDR1 is MNHEY and CDR2 SVGEGT. The CDR3 region is CASSSAVGGNHF. The CDR3 nucleotides read TGTGCCAGCAGTTCCGCTGTGGGGGGCAATCACTTC.

As DNA, the CDR3 is TGCGCCAGCAGCCAAGTGGCGGGGTACAATGAGCAGTTCTTC. This codes for CASSQVAGYNEQFF. This chain uses TRBV4-1 with TRBJ2-1; possible D gene TRBD2, 6 bases. The V end was cut by 1 base, the J end by 4 bases, with 8 bases between. Germline values: CDR1 MGHRA, CDR2 YSYEKL. The CDR3 runs 14 residues.

The rearrangement links TRBV4-3 to TRBJ2-5, with TRBD1 matching over 7 bases. The end of the DNA fits TRBJ2-7 better, so the J call may be wrong. The CDR3 totals 14 residues. The V gene's germline CDR1 is LGHNA and CDR2 YSLEER. In DNA, the CDR3 is TGCGCCAGCAGCCACGGACAGGAATACTACGAGCAGTACTTC. As protein: CASSHGQEYYEQYF.

The chain carries TRBV4-1 and TRBJ2-2; 9 nucleotides align to TRBD2. V gave up 4 bases and J gave up 5 bases; unmatched junction bases: 11. Germline V gives CDR1 MGHRA, CDR2 YSYEKL. This CDR3 spans 17 amino acids. Here the CDR3 reads CASSLGHSGGGTGELFF. The CDR3 coding sequence is TGCGCCAGCAGCCTGGGACATAGCGGGGGAGGAACCGGGGAGCTGTTTTTT.

The J gene is TRBJ2-2, the V gene TRBV12-5; D perhaps matches TRBD1 (7 bases). Trimming left V 5 bases short and J 2 bases short, with 15 bases between. The CDR3 length is 16 residues. The germline gives CDR1 LGHNT, CDR2 FRNRAP. CDR3 region: CASGLRGTENTGELFF. The CDR3 DNA sequence: TGTGCTAGTGGTCTACGCGGGACAGAAAACACCGGGGAGCTGTTTTTT. The full variable domain, in which reference TRBV12-5 and TRBJ2-2 provide the parts outside the CDR3, is DARVTQTPRHKVTEMGQEVTMRCQPILGHNTVFWYRQTMMQGLELLAYFRNRAPLDDSGMPKDRFSAEMPDATLATLKIQPSEPRDSAVYFCASGLRGTENTGELFFGEGSRLTVL.

This clonotype was recorded a few times. V usage is TRBV6-1 and J usage is TRBJ2-3; TRBD2 matches at 16 bases. The trim removed 5 bases at V and 4 bases at J, leaving 3 bases unmatched. The CDR3 runs 16 residues. Germline V lookup: CDR1 MNHNS, CDR2 SASEGT. The CDR3 DNA reads TGTGCCAGCAGTAGGGGGACTAGCGGGAGGGCAGATACGCAGTATTTT. Translated, it gives CASSRGTSGRADTQYF.